This T cell receptor (beta chain) was identified during a study of CXCR4 blockade with PD-1 therapy in pancreatic cancer (dated by TCRdb to about 2019). In the study overall: The study analyzed resected pancreatic ductal adenocarcinoma using both multiplex immunohistochemistry and TCRbeta immunosequencing, alongside ex vivo slice culture that tested PD-1 and CXCR4 blockade. To assess intratumoral heterogeneity, two geographically distinct regions from each of roughly 6 tumors were TCR-sequenced. Overall study results and their limits: Although tumors showed clonal expansion, with a mean productive clonality of roughly 0.13 compared with around 0.05 in healthy blood, clonality was not correlated with survival. Because only TCRbeta chains were sequenced, true antigen-specificity overlap among the convergent dominant clones remained unconfirmed, awaiting paired alpha-beta single-cell sequencing. A strong correlation was found between the frequency of an amino acid clone and the number of distinct nucleotide rearrangements encoding that clone, which suggests convergent selection driven by common tumor antigens.

In regard to this clone: The antigen it binds to is not known. Base-call qualities are not available, and no considerably larger clone is one nucleotide away.

The archived tumor blocks were obtained from patients to whom no neoadjuvant therapy had been administered before resection. The preserved-tissue arm of the study used about 30 surgical resection samples from about 24 previously untreated pancreatic ductal adenocarcinoma patients. DNA for the resection arm was extracted from ten 5-micron curls of FFPE tumor cut next to the multiplex immunohistochemistry slide. Using the immunoSEQ Assay at Adaptive Biotechnologies, the researchers immunosequenced TCRbeta CDR3 regions from the extracted DNA. From the authors' description of their analysis: To quantify the absolute abundance of each unique TCRbeta CDR3, sequences were collapsed and filtered. Clonality was calculated as 1 minus Pielou's evenness, using only productive in-frame rearrangements. Regional overlap tracked the top 100 nucleotide rearrangements across paired samples, with Morisita index comparing paired versus unrelated samples. The immunoSEQ Rearrangement Details tool was used to assess whether nucleotide rearrangements converged onto identical amino acid sequences. TCRdb's version of the immuneACCESS table is confined to in-frame rearrangements and falls short of the full clone set. An unresolved V gene accounts for under half of the shortfall where checked; the remainder is of unknown origin. V and J calls and clone size are as listed in that table; D and trimming were resolved from the DNA. The sample table shows about 2,700 clones, and more than 40% are seen once. The leading ten clones occupy about 6% of the sample.

The CDR3 has 15 amino acids, counting the end cysteine and phenylalanine. The retained sequence is limited to the CDR3, 45 bases, with the frame set at the first base. Clipping removes 1 base from V and 4 bases from J, with 6 as the unmatched junction base count. CDR1 and CDR2 were assigned from the germline V gene as KGHSH and LQKENI. Recombination linked TRBV18 to TRBJ2-7, with 8 bases aligning to TRBD1. This receptor was obtained from a human donor with pancreatic ductal adenocarcinoma. Sequencing was carried out using tumor tissue. For the CDR3, the sequence is CASSPLSTGAYEQYF. The sequence in DNA is TGTGCCAGCTCACCACTTTCGACAGGGGCTTACGAGCAGTACTTC.